The 20 T cell receptor beta chains below come from one sample, sequenced in a study of human T cells and chemical hapten exposure. From the RACE reads, TCRdb called clonotypes with MiXCR, one entry per CDR3 protein. The repertoire includes some 380,000 distinct CDR3 sequences, around 4.8% of them detected once, and over 2% sits in the top ten. Sample time point: patch test 1, 2 weeks after DPC sensitization. Treatment: therapeutic diphenylcyclopropenone sensitization with weekly scalp DPC. The starting material was whole blood, obtained in connection with sensitization to the hapten diphenylcyclopropenone (DPC). The receptors were sampled from a woman aged 45-59 years with alopecia areata. Some clones in this sample may be carry-over from other donors' samples.

The chain is built from TRBV6-1 and TRBJ2-3, with D perhaps TRBD2 (6 bases). V was pared by 3 bases and J by 2 bases, with 9 bases between. The CDR3 length is 14 residues. CDR1 is MNHNS and CDR2 is SASEGT in the germline V gene. The chain's CDR3 is CASSEGLLTDTQYF. The CDR3 DNA sequence: TGTGCCAGCAGTGAGGGACTCCTCACAGATACGCAGTATTTT.

This clonotype was counted many times. V is TRBV4-3 and J is TRBJ2-3; no clear D gene. Germline CDR1 LGHNA, CDR2 YSLEER. The CDR3 contains 12 residues. V lost 5 bases to trimming and J lost 5 bases, with 8 bases between them. The CDR3 DNA follows: TGCGCCAGCAGCTCTACTGGAGATACGCAGTATTTT. It translates to CASSSTGDTQYF.

This clonotype occurred many times. CDR3 sequence: CASSLDRGNSPLHF. The CDR3 bases are TGTGCCAGCAGTTTGGACAGGGGTAATTCACCCCTCCACTTT. The chain is built from TRBV12-3 or TRBV12-4 and TRBJ1-6, with 9 bases that match TRBD1. Trimming took 3 bases from V and 6 from J; bases not matched to a gene: 0. This CDR3 is 14 amino acids long.

This clonotype appeared many times. The rearrangement uses TRBV12-3 or TRBV12-4 and TRBJ1-2; TRBD1 aligns across 10 bases. The J segment lost 6 bases and the V segment lost 7 bases, leaving 11 bases of the junction unmatched. This CDR3 comprises 15 residues. CDR3 sequence: CASIFGQGGRNGYTF. CDR3 DNA: TGTGCCAGCATTTTTGGACAGGGGGGTAGGAATGGCTACACCTTC.

This clonotype occurred a few times. This rearrangement joins TRBV2 to TRBJ2-1; 8 bases fit TRBD2. This CDR3 has 16 amino acids. The junction had 10 bases not matched to a gene; V was cut back by 7 bases and J by 2 bases. Germline loops: CDR1 SNHLY, CDR2 FYNNEI. The CDR3 loop reads CASTQGREGTYNEQFF. CDR3 coding DNA: TGTGCCAGCACCCAAGGTCGGGAGGGTACCTACAATGAGCAGTTCTTC.

This rearrangement joins TRBV5-4 to TRBJ2-2; 9 positions agree with TRBD2. CDR1 and CDR2 from the germline V gene are SGHNT and YYREEE (reference sequence). There are 16 residues in the CDR3. The J segment lost 2 bases and the V segment lost 4 bases, leaving 6 bases of the junction unmatched. CDR3 bases: TGTGCCAGCAGCCCGCCGCTAGCGGGAAACACCGGGGAGCTGTTTTTT. Its protein is CASSPPLAGNTGELFF. The entire variable domain, with the rest obtained from reference TRBV5-4 and TRBJ2-2, is as follows: ETGVTQSPTHLIKTRGQQVTLRCSSQSGHNTVSWYQQALGQGPQFIFQYYREEENGRGNFPPRFSGLQFPNYSSELNVNALELDDSALYLCASSPPLAGNTGELFFGEGSRLTVL.

This clonotype has a count of ten or more. The chain couples TRBV20-1 to TRBJ1-5; possible D gene TRBD1, 5 bases. The CDR3 runs 13 residues. Germline V gene lookup returns CDR1 DFQATT and CDR2 SNEGSKA (reference sequence). Trimming left V 0 bases short and J 7 bases short, with 10 bases between. This chain's CDR3 is CSARETVTQPQHF. CDR3 DNA sequence: TGCAGTGCTAGAGAGACAGTAACACAGCCCCAGCATTTT.

This clonotype was counted ten times or more. The rearrangement joins TRBV7-2 to TRBJ2-1; D unclear. The germline V gene has CDR1 SGHTA and CDR2 FQGNSA. The CDR3 runs to 14 residues. Trimming pared 5 bases from V and 3 bases from J, leaving 11 bases between. As DNA, the CDR3 is TGTGCCAGCAGCCATCAAAGCAGCTACAATGAGCAGTTCTTC. It translates to CASSHQSSYNEQFF.

This clonotype has only a few counts. This chain connects TRBV4-1 to TRBJ1-6, with 9 bases lining up with TRBD1. The V gene end was trimmed by 5 bases and the J gene end by 7 bases; junction bases not matched to a gene: 9. The CDR3 loop spans 16 amino acids. The germline V gene encodes CDR1 MGHRA and CDR2 YSYEKL. CDR3: CASSWRTGTGNSPLHF. Here the CDR3 DNA reads TGCGCCAGCAGCTGGCGAACCGGGACAGGGAATTCACCCCTCCACTTT.

This clonotype has a count of ten or more. The gene calls are TRBV18 and TRBJ1-1; possible D gene TRBD1, 5 bases. The CDR3 is 13 residues long. The V gene's germline CDR1 is KGHSH and CDR2 LQKENI. The germline V and J ends were trimmed by 0 bases and 9 bases, with 11 bases remaining between them. Written as DNA, the CDR3 is TGTGCCAGCTCACCACCTTGGATGGGGCAAGCTTTCTTT. This sequence encodes CASSPPWMGQAFF.

This clonotype was seen at least ten times. The CDR3: CAIRFDRDSPLHF. In DNA, the CDR3 is TGTGCCATCCGTTTTGATCGGGATTCACCCCTCCACTTT. J is TRBJ1-6 and V is TRBV10-3; D remains unclear. The CDR3 loop spans 13 amino acids. Germline CDR1 reads ENHRY; CDR2 reads SYGVKD. The V gene lost 8 bases and the J gene lost 8 bases, with 13 bases spanning the gap.

This clonotype has a count of ten or more. This rearrangement joins TRBV28 to TRBJ1-2, with a weak D call TRBD1 (5 bases). The V gene lost 5 bases and the J gene lost 8 bases, with 18 bases spanning the gap. Germline values: CDR1 MDHEN, CDR2 SYDVKM. The CDR3 totals 14 residues. The CDR3 nucleotides are TGTGCCAGCAGTACGACAAGCTCTTCAGGGGGCTACACCTTC. This translates into CASSTTSSSGGYTF.

This clonotype was observed at least ten times. The J gene is TRBJ2-1, the V gene TRBV5-5, with D perhaps TRBD2 (5 bases). Germline values: CDR1 SGHKS, CDR2 YYEKEE (reference sequence). Trimming stripped 4 bases from V and 9 bases from J, with 11 bases between. There are 12 residues in the CDR3. CDR3 nucleotide sequence: TGTGCCAGCAGCCCGGACTGGGGTGAGCAGTTCTTC. Its protein product is CASSPDWGEQFF.

This clonotype was picked up many times. The rearrangement uses TRBV20-1 and TRBJ1-1; D unclear. The V end was cut by 2 bases, the J end by 1 base, with 2 bases between. Germline loops: CDR1 DFQATT, CDR2 SNEGSKA (reference sequence). The CDR3 is made up of 11 amino acids. The CDR3 sequence is CSARKNTEAFF. Here the CDR3 DNA reads TGCAGTGCTAGAAAGAACACTGAAGCTTTCTTT.

This clonotype occurred many times. The rearrangement links TRBV29-1 to TRBJ2-1; D possibly corresponds to TRBD2 (6 bases). Germline CDR1 reads SQVTM; CDR2 reads ANQGSEA. Trimming took off 3 bases at V and 5 bases at J, with 20 bases between the two ends. CDR3 length: 16 amino acids. The CDR3 coding sequence is TGCAGCGTTGACCAGGCGGGACGCTTTCATAACAATGAGCAGTTCTTC. Its protein product is CSVDQAGRFHNNEQFF.

CDR3 sequence reads: CASTGSRDSAEETQYF. The CDR3 DNA is TGTGCCAGCACCGGCTCCCGGGACTCAGCCGAAGAGACCCAGTACTTC. The chain links TRBV2 to TRBJ2-5, with a possible D match to TRBD2 (6 bases). The germline CDR1 and CDR2 sequences are SNHLY and FYNNEI. This CDR3 comprises 16 residues. The ends were cut back, 7 bases at V and 3 bases at J, with 21 bases in the middle.

This clonotype was observed many times. The J gene is TRBJ1-2, the V gene TRBV12-5; unclear D gene. The CDR3 has 14 amino acids. Germline V gene lookup returns CDR1 LGHNT and CDR2 FRNRAP. The V and J ends lost 4 bases and 7 bases respectively, with 16 bases between them. The CDR3 DNA reads TGTGCTAGTGGTTGGGTCGGCCGCGAACTTGGCTACACCTTC. Its protein product is CASGWVGRELGYTF.

V usage is TRBV27 and J usage is TRBJ2-2; the D gene is possibly TRBD1 (6 bases). Deletions cut 0 bases from V and 1 base from J, with 9 bases between. The CDR3 contains 16 residues. Germline assignment: CDR1 MNHEY and CDR2 SMNVEV (reference sequence). The CDR3: CASSLSGRGNTGELFF. Written as DNA, the CDR3 is TGTGCCAGCAGTTTATCAGGCAGGGGGAACACCGGGGAGCTGTTTTTT.

The rearrangement uses TRBV6-1 and TRBJ1-1, with 8 bases aligning to TRBD1. Germline V gene data show CDR1 as MNHNS and CDR2 as SASEGT. The CDR3 spans 11 residues. The CDR3 DNA sequence: TGTGTACAGGGGGGTGGCACTGAAGCTTTCTTT. It yields the protein CVQGGGTEAFF.

This clonotype was detected many times. For the CDR3, the DNA is TGTGCCAGCAGCCAAGATTTAGGGGGGCTTGCTGAAGCTTTCTTT. Its translation is CASSQDLGGLAEAFF. The chain has TRBV14 and TRBJ1-1; D possibly corresponds to TRBD1 (6 bases). Germline V gene sequence: CDR1 SGHDN, CDR2 FVKESK. V gave up 0 bases and J gave up 6 bases, with 14 bases separating them. The CDR3 totals 15 residues.